This T cell receptor (beta chain) was recorded in a study of control samples from healthy donors and cancer patients. Produced via immunoSEQ multiplex PCR; TCRdb's table is partial and in-frame only. Of under 150,000 clones listed, approximately 89% are singletons. Deletions cut 0 bases from V and 4 bases from J, with 12 bases between. Germline V gives CDR1 SGDLS, CDR2 YYNGEE. The CDR3 covers 15 residues. The chain carries TRBV9 and TRBJ2-3; the D gene is possibly TRBD2 (5 bases). What was sequenced was blood. This TCR was sampled from a man aged 35-49 years in good health. CDR3 DNA sequence: TGTGCCAGCAGCGTAGGGGGTCGGGGTGCAGATACGCAGTATTTT. It yields the protein CASSVGGRGADTQYF.